The 3 T cell receptor beta chains in this list originate from one sample, sequenced in a study of neurological immune-mediated disorders. Via MiXCR, TCRdb re-called the 5' RACE reads, giving one row per CDR3 protein. The profile covers about 60,000 distinct CDR3 sequences, with 8.5% to 10% appearing a single time and around 12% taken by the ten largest. Specified time point: longitudinal time-point 2. Sample: PBMCs. The receptors here all came from a young man in good health.

This clonotype was found many times. This sequence joins TRBV20-1 and TRBJ2-7; D gene unclear. The germline V gene encodes CDR1 DFQATT and CDR2 SNEGSKA (reference sequence). This CDR3 is 13 amino acids long. Trimming removed 3 bases at V and 2 bases at J, with 11 bases between. The CDR3: CSASPSLTYEQYF. The CDR3 nucleotides are TGCAGTGCTAGTCCGAGTTTGACCTACGAGCAGTACTTC.

This clonotype was seen ten or more times. This sequence joins TRBV20-1 and TRBJ1-5; D remains unclear. The germline V gene has CDR1 DFQATT and CDR2 SNEGSKA (reference sequence). The ends were cut back, 5 bases at V and 4 bases at J, with 12 bases in the middle. The CDR3 consists of 13 residues. CDR3 bases: TGCAGTGCTGGACGGGAATTAAATCAGCCCCAGCATTTT. Protein: CSAGRELNQPQHF.

The rearrangement links TRBV5-1 to TRBJ2-7; the D is unclear. CDR3 length: 14 amino acids. Germline V gives CDR1 SGHRS, CDR2 YFSETQ. Trimming removed 4 bases from V and 2 bases from J, with 13 bases in between. CDR3 residues: CASSVGGVAYEQYF. The CDR3 DNA is TGCGCCAGCAGCGTGGGTGGGGTCGCCTACGAGCAGTACTTC.